This T cell receptor (beta chain) stems from a study of T cell responses to AZD1222 COVID-19 vaccine. In the case of this clone: The antigen remains unidentified.

Regarding the study as a whole: Only a handful of AZD1222 recipients tested seropositive at baseline. Reports indicate that nearly half of spike-specific TCRs are directed at unmutated variant regions.

Data came from immunoSEQ multiplex PCR; TCRdb stores just in-frame clones and leaves some out. Counted here are 130,000 to 150,000 clones, 90% occurring once; the ten biggest clones make up more than 3%. Sequencing used peripheral blood, obtained on day 0 of AZD1222 vaccination. The receptor's source is an adult in good health.

CDR3 residues: CASSLVETGGYGYTF. CDR3 bases: TGTGCCAGCAGCTTAGTCGAGACAGGGGGTTATGGCTACACCTTC. The chain links TRBV7-2 to TRBJ1-2; TRBD1 matches 9 bases. There are 15 residues in the CDR3. Germline CDR1 SGHTA, CDR2 FQGNSA. V was pared by 1 base and J by 5 bases, with 5 bases of the junction left unmatched.